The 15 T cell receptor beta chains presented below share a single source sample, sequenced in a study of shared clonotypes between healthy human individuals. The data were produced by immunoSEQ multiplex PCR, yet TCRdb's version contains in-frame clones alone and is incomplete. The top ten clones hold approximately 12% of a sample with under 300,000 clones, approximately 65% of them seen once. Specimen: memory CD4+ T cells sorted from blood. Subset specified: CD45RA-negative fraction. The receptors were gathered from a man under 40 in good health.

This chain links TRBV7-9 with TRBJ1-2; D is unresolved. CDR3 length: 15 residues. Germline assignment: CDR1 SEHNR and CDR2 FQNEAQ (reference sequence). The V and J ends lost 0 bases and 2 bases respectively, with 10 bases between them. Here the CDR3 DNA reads TGTGCCAGCAGCTTAGCGGCGGGAAACAACTATGGCTACACCTTC. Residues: CASSLAAGNNYGYTF.

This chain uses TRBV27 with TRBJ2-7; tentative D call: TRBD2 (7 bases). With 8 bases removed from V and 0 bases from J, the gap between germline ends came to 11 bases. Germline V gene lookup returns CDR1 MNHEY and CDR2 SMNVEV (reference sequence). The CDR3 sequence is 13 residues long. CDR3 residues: CASQGGGSYEQYF. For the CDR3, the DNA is TGTGCCAGCCAGGGAGGGGGCTCCTACGAGCAGTACTTC.

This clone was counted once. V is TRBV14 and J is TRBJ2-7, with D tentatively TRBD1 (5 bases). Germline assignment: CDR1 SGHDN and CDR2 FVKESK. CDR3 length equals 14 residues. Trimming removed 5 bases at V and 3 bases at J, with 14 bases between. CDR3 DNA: TGTGCCAGCAGCTTAGGGGTCGGACACTACGAGCAGTACTTC. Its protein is CASSLGVGHYEQYF.

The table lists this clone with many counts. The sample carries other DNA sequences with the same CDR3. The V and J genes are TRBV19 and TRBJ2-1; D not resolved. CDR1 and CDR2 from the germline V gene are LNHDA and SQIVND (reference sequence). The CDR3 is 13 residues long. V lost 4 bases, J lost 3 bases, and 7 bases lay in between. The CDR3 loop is CASSSGNYNEQFF. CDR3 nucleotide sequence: TGTGCCAGTAGTAGTGGGAACTACAATGAGCAGTTCTTC.

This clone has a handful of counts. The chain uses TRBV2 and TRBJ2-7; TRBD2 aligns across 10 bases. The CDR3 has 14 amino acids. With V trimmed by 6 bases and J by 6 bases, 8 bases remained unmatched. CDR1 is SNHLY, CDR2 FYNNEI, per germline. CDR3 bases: TGTGCCAGCAGATTGGGACTAGCGACACGCGAGCAGTACTTC. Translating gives CASRLGLATREQYF.

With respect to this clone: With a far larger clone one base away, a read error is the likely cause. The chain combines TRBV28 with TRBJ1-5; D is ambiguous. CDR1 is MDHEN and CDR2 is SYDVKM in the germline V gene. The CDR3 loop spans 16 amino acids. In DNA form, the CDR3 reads TGTGCCAGCAGGTTATGGAAGAGCCGCGGTAACCAGCCCCAGCATTTT. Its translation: CASRLWKSRGNQPQHF.

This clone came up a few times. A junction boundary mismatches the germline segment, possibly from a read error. CDR3 region: CAASGPQNYGYTF. CDR3 sequence (DNA): TGTGCCGCCAGCGGCCCGCAAAACTATGGCTACACCTTC. This chain connects TRBV15 to TRBJ1-2; D not certain. The CDR3 contains 13 residues. Germline-derived CDR1 and CDR2 are LNHNV and YYDKDF (reference sequence).

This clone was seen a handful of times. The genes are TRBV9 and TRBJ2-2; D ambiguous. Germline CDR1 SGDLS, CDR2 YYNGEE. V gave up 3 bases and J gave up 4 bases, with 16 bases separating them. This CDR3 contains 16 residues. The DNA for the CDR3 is TGTGCCAGCAGCGCGCGGTGGGGAATGGGCACCGGGGAGCTGTTTTTT. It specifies CASSARWGMGTGELFF.

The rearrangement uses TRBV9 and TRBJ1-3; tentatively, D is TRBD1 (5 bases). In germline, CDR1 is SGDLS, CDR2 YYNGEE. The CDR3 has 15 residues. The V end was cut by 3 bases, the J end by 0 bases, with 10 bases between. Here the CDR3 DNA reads TGTGCCAGCAGCGAATTCGGACACTCTGGAAACACCATATATTTT. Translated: CASSEFGHSGNTIYF. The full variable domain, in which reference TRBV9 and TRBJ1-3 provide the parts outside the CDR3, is DSGVTQTPKHLITATGQRVTLRCSPRSGDLSVYWYQQSLDQGLQFLIQYYNGEERAKGNILERFSAQQFPDLHSELNLSSLELGDSALYFCASSEFGHSGNTIYFGEGSWLTVV.

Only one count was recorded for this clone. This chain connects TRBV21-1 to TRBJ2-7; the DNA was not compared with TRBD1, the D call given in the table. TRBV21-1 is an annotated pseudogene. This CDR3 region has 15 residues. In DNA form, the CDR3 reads TGTGCCAGCGGTCGGACAGGGATGGCCTCCTACGAGCAGTACTTC. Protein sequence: CASGRTGMASYEQYF.

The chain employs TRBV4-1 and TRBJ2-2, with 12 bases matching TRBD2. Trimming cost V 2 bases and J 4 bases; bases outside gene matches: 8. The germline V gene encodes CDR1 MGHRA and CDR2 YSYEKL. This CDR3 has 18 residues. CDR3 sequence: CASSQPVTSGSFTGELFF. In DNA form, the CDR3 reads TGCGCCAGCAGCCAACCGGTGACTAGCGGGAGTTTCACCGGGGAGCTGTTTTTT.

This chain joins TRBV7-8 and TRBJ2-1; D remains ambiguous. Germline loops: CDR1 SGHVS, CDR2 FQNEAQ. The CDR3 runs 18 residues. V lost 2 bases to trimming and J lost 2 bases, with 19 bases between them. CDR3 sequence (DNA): TGTGCCAGCAGCTTAAGGTCAAGGCATACCCTCCCCTACAATGAGCAGTTCTTC. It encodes CASSLRSRHTLPYNEQFF. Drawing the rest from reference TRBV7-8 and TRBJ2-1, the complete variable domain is GAGVSQSPRYKVAKRGQDVALRCDPISGHVSLFWYQQALGQGPEFLTYFQNEAQLDKSGLPSDRFFAERPEGSVSTLKIQRTQQEDSAVYLCASSLRSRHTLPYNEQFFGPGTRLTVL.

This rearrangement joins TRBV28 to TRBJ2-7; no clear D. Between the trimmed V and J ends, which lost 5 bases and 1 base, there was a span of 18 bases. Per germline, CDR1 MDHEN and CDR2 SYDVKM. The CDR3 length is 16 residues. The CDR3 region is CASSRPGRLQSYEQYF. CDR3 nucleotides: TGTGCCAGCAGTCGCCCCGGTCGTCTACAATCCTACGAGCAGTACTTC.

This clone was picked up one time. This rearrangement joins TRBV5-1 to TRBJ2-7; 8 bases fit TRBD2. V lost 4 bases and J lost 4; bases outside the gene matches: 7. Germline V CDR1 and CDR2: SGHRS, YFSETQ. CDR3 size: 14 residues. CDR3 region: CASSPSGSGYEQYF. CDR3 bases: TGCGCCAGCAGCCCGAGCGGGAGTGGGTACGAGCAGTACTTC.

DNA for the CDR3: TGTGCCAGCTCACCACTTGACTCTTACGGCGAGCAGTACTTC. Residues: CASSPLDSYGEQYF. This chain joins TRBV18 and TRBJ2-7; D remains ambiguous. The V end was cut by 1 base, the J end by 6 bases, with 13 bases between. The length of the CDR3 is 14 residues. Germline lookup yields CDR1 KGHSH and CDR2 LQKENI.